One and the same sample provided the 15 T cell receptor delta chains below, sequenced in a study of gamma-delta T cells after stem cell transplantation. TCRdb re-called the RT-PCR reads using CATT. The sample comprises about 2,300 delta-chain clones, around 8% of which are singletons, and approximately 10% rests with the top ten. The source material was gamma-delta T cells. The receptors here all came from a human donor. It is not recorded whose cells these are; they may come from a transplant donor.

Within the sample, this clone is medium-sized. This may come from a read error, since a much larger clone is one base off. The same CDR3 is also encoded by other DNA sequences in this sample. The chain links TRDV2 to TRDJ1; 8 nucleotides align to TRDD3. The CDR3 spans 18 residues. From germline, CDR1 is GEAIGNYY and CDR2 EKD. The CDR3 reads CACDTVVLAGGHTDKLIF. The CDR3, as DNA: TGTGCCTGCGACACCGTTGTTCTCGCTGGGGGACACACCGATAAACTCATCTTT.

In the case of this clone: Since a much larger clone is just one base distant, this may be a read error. The CDR3 spells CACDSLLTGVPEDKLIF. The CDR3 DNA is TGTGCCTGTGACTCCTTACTTACTGGGGTCCCCGAGGATAAACTCATCTTT. The chain uses TRDV2 and TRDJ1; 7 bases are shared with TRDD3. V trimming: 3 bases; J trimming: 5 bases; junction bases outside the gene matches: 17. The CDR3 has 17 residues. From germline, CDR1 is GEAIGNYY and CDR2 EKD.

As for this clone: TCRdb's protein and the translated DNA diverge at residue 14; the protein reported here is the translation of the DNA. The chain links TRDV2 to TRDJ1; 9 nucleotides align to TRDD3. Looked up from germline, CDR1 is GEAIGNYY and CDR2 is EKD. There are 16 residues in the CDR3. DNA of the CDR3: TGTGCCTGTGACGAGATGGGGGATAGAGGGACCGATAAACCCATCTTT. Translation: CACDEMGDRGTDKPIF.

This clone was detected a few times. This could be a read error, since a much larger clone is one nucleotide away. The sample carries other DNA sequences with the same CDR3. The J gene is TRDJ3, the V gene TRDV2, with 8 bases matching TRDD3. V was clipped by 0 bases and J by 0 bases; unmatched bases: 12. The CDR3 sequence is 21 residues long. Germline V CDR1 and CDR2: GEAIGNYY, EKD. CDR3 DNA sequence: TGTGCCTGTGACACCGGTTCGCTGGGGATACCGAGCTCCTGGGACACCCGACAGATGTTTTTC. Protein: CACDTGSLGIPSSWDTRQMFF.

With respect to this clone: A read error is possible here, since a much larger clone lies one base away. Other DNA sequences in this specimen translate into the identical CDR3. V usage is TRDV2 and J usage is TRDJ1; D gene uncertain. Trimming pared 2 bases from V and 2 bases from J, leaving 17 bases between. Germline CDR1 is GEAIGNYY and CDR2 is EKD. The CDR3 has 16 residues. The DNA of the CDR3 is TGTGCCTGTGACATTCTGGACAGGCGGCTAACCGATAAACTCATCTTT. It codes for CACDILDRRLTDKLIF.

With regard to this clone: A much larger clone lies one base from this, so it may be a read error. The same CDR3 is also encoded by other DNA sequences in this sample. CDR3 sequence: CACDRLRTDTTADKLIF. CDR3 nucleotide sequence: TGCGCCTGTGACCGTCTACGGACAGATACCACGGCCGATAAACTCATCTTT. J is TRDJ1 and V is TRDV2, with a weak D call TRDD3 (5 bases). CDR1 is GEAIGNYY and CDR2 is EKD in the germline V gene. This CDR3 spans 17 amino acids.

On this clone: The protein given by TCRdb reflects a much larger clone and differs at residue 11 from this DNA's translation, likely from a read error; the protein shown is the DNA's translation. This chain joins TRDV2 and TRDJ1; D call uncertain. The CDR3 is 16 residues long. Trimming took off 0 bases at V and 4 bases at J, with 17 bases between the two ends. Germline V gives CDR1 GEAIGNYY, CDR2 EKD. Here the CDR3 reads CACDTVSPRVDDKLIF. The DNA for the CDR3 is TGTGCCTGTGACACCGTCTCCCCAAGGGTCGACGATAAACTCATCTTT.

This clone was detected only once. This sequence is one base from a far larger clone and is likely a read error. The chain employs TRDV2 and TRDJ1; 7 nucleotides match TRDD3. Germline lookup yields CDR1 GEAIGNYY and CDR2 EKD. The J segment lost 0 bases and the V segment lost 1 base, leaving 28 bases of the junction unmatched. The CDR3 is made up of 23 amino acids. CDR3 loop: CACDTLVPGGLGIGGLNTDKLIF. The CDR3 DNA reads TGTGCCTGTGACACTCTAGTTCCGGGCGGGCTGGGGATAGGTGGACTCAACACCGATAAACTCATCTTT.

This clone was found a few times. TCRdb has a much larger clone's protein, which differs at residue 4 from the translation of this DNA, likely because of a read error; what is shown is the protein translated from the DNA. The CDR3 protein is CACGTAGTPKTDKLIF. As DNA, the CDR3 is TGTGCCTGTGGCACTGCGGGGACCCCTAAAACCGATAAACTCATCTTT. This chain links TRDV2 with TRDJ1, with D maybe TRDD3 (5 bases). The CDR3 covers 16 residues. With 5 bases removed from V and 2 bases from J, the gap between germline ends came to 20 bases. Germline CDR1 GEAIGNYY, CDR2 EKD.

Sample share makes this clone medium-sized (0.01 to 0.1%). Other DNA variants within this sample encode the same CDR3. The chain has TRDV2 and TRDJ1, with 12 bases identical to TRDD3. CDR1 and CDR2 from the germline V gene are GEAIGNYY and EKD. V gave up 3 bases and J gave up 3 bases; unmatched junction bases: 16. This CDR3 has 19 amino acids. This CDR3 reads CACDPLLGDTSHRADKLIF. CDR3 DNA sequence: TGTGCCTGTGACCCATTACTGGGGGATACTTCGCACCGGGCCGATAAACTCATCTTT.

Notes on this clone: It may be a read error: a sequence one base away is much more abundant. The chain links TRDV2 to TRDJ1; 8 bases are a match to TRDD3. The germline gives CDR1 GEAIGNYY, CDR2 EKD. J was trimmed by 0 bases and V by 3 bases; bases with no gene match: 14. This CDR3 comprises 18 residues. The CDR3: CACDLLGASMAYTDKLIF. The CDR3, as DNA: TGTGCCTGTGACTTACTGGGGGCTAGCATGGCGTACACCGATAAACTCATCTTT.

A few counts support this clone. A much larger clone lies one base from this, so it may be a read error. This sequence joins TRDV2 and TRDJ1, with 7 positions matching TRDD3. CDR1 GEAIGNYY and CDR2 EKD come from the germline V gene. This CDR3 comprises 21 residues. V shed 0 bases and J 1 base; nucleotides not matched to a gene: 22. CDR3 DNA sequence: TGTGCCTGTGACACCGCCCCCTTGGAGACAGAGGGGGATGAACCCACCGATAAACTCATCTTT. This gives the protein CACDTAPLETEGDEPTDKLIF.

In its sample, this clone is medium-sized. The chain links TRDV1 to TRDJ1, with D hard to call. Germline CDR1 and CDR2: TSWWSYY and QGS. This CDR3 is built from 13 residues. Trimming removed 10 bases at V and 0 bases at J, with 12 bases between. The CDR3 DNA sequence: TGTGCTCCCGACGAGGAGGACACCGATAAACTCATCTTT. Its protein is CAPDEEDTDKLIF.

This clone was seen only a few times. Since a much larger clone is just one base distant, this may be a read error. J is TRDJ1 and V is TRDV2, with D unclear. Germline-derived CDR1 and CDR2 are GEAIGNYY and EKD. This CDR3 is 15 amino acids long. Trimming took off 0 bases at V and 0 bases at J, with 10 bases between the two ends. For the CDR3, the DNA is TGTGCCTGTGACACCGGTTCTGGAGACACCGATAAACTCATCTTT. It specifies CACDTGSGDTDKLIF.

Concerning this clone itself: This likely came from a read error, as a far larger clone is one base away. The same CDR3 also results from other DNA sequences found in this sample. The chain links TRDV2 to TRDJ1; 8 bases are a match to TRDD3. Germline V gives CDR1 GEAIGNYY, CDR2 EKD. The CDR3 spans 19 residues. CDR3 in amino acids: CACDTISHTGGLYTDKLIF. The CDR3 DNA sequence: TGTGCCTGCGACACAATCTCGCATACTGGGGGCCTGTACACCGATAAACTCATCTTT.